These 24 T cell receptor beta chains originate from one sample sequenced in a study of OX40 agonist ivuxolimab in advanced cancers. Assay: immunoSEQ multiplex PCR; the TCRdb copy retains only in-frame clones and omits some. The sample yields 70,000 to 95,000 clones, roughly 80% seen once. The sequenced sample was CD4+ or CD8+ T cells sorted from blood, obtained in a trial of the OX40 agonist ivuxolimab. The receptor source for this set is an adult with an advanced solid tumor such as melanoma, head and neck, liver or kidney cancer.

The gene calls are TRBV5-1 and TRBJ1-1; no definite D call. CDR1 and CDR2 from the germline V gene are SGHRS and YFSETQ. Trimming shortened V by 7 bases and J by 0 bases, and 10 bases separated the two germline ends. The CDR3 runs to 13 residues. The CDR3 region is CASFGGVNTEAFF. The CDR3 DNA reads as TGCGCCAGCTTCGGCGGGGTGAACACTGAAGCTTTCTTT.

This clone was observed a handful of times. The CDR3 sequence: CASSSGGLDEKLFF. CDR3 sequence (DNA): TGTGCCAGCAGTTCCGGGGGGCTTGATGAAAAACTGTTTTTT. The chain has TRBV6-5 and TRBJ1-4, with D possibly TRBD1 on 6 matching bases. Germline CDR1 and CDR2: MNHEY and SVGAGI. This CDR3 contains 14 residues. V was shortened by 4 bases and J by 6 bases, with 12 bases between the two germline ends.

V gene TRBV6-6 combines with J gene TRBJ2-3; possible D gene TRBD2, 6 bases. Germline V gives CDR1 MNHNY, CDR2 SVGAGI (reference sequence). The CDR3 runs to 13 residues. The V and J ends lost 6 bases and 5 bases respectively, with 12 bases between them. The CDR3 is CASRRDFQDTQYF. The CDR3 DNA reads TGTGCCAGCAGGCGGGACTTCCAAGATACGCAGTATTTT.

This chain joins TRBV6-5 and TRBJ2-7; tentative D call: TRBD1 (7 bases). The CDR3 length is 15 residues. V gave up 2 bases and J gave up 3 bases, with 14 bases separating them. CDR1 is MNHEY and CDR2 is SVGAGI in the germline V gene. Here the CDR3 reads CASSYLQGTFYEQYV. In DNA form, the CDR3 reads TGTGCCAGCAGTTACCTACAGGGGACTTTCTACGAGCAGTACGTC.

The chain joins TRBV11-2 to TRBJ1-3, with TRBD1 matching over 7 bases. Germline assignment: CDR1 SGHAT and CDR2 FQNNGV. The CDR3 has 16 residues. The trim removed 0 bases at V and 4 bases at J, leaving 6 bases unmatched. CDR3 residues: CASSLERGLVGNTIYF. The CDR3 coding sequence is TGTGCCAGCAGCTTAGAAAGGGGGCTTGTCGGAAACACCATATATTTT.

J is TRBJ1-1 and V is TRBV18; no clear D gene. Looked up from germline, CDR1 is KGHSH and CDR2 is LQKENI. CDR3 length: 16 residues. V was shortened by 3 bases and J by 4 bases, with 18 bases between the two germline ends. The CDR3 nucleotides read TGTGCCAGCTCACCGACCGGTTCAGCGGTGGTCACTGAAGCTTTCTTT. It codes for CASSPTGSAVVTEAFF.

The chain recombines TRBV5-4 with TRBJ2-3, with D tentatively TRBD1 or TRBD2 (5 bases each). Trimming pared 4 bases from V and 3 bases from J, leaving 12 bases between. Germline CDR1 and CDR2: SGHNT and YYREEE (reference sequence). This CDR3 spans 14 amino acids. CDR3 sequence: CASSLGAKTDTQYF. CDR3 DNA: TGTGCCAGCAGCCTCGGGGCCAAGACAGATACGCAGTATTTT.

CDR3 nucleotides: TGTGCCAGCAGACGTACAGGGAGTCAGCACAATGAGCAGTTCTTC. Its protein product is CASRRTGSQHNEQFF. This chain links TRBV2 with TRBJ2-1; D might be TRBD1 (6 bases). This CDR3 comprises 15 residues. V shed 6 bases and J shed 5 bases, with 17 bases lying between them. The germline V gene has CDR1 SNHLY and CDR2 FYNNEI.

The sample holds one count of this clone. Written as DNA, the CDR3 is TGTGCCATCAGTGAGTCGACAGGGACCGGGGAGCTGTTTTTT. Residues: CAISESTGTGELFF. The chain couples TRBV10-3 to TRBJ2-2, with TRBD1 matching 7 bases. Unmatched junction bases numbered 0, after V lost 0 bases and J lost 5 bases. Germline V gives CDR1 ENHRY, CDR2 SYGVKD. The CDR3 totals 14 residues.

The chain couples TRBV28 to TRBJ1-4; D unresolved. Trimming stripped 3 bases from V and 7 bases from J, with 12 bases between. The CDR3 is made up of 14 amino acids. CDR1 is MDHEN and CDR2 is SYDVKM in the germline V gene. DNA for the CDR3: TGTGCCAGCAGTTTTCCCGGGCTAGGTGAAAAACTGTTTTTT. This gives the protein CASSFPGLGEKLFF. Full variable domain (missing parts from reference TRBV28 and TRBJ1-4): DVKVTQSSRYLVKRTGEKVFLECVQDMDHENMFWYRQDPGLGLRLIYFSYDVKMKEKGDIPEGYSVSREKKERFSLILESASTNQTSMYLCASSFPGLGEKLFFGSGTQLSVL.

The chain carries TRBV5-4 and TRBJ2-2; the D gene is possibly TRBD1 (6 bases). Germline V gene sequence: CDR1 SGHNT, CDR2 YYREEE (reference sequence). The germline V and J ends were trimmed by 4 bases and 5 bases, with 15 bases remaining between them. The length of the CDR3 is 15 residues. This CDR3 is CASSPGPGETGELFF. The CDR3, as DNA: TGTGCCAGCAGCCCCGGACCAGGGGAAACCGGGGAGCTGTTTTTT.

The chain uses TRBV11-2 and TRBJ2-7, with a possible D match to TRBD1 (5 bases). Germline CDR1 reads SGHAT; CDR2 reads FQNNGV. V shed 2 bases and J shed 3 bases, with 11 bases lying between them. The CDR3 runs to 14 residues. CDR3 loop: CASSLSDSLYEQYF. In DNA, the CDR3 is TGTGCCAGCAGCTTAAGTGACAGCCTCTACGAGCAGTACTTC.

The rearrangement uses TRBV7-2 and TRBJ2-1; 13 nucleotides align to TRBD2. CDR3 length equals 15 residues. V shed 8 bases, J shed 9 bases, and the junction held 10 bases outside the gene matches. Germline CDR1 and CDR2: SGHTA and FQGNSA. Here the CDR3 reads CASGRLAGGRGEQFF. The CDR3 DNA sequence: TGTGCCAGCGGACGACTAGCGGGGGGCCGGGGTGAGCAGTTCTTC. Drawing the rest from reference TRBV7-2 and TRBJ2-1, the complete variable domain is GAGVSQSPSNKVTEKGKDVELRCDPISGHTALYWYRQSLGQGLEFLIYFQGNSAPDKSGLPSDRFSAERTGGSVSTLTIQRTQQEDSAVYLCASGRLAGGRGEQFFGPGTRLTVL.

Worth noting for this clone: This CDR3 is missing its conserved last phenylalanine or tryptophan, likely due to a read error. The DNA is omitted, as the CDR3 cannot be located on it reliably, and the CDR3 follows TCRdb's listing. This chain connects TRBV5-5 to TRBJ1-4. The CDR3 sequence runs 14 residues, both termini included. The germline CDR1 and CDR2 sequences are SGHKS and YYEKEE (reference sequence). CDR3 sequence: CASSRGTNEKLFFP.

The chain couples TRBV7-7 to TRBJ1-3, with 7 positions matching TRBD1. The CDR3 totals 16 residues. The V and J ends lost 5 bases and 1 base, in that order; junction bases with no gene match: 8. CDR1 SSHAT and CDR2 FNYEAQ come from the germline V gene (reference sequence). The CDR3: CASSQGVGTSGNTIYF. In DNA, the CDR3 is TGTGCCAGCAGCCAGGGGGTAGGGACTTCTGGAAACACCATATATTTT.

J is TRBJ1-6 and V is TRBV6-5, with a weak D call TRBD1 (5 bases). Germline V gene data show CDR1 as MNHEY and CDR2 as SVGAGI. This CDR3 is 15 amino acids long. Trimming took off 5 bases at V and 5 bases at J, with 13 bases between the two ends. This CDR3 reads CASSPPGGNNSPLHF. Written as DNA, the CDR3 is TGTGCCAGCAGTCCCCCGGGGGGAAATAATTCACCCCTCCACTTT.

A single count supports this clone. The CDR3 here is CASSSPSGGRDGYTF. CDR3 coding DNA: TGTGCCAGCAGTTCGCCTTCAGGGGGCAGGGATGGCTACACCTTC. This chain uses TRBV28 with TRBJ1-2; 8 bases line up with TRBD1. The V gene's germline CDR1 is MDHEN and CDR2 SYDVKM. The CDR3 runs 15 residues. J lost 6 bases, V lost 4 bases, and 10 bases had no gene match.

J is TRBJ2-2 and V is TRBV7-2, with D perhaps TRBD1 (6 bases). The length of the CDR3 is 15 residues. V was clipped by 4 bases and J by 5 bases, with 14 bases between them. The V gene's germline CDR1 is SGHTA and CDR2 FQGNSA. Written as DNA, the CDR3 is TGTGCCAGCAGCTCACAGGGTACTAAGACCGGGGAGCTGTTTTTT. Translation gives CASSSQGTKTGELFF.

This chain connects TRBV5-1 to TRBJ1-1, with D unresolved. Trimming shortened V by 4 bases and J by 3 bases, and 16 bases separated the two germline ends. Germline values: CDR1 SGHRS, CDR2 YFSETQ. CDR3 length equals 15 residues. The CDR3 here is CASSPGKGRDTEAFF. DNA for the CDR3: TGCGCCAGCAGCCCCGGGAAGGGTAGGGACACTGAAGCTTTCTTT.

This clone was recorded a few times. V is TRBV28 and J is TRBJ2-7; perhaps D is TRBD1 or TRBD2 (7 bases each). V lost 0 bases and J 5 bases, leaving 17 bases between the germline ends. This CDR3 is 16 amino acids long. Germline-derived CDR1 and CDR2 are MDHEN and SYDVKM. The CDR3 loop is CASSLWGGTVGNEQYF. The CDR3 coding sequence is TGTGCCAGCAGTTTATGGGGGGGGACAGTTGGGAACGAGCAGTACTTC.

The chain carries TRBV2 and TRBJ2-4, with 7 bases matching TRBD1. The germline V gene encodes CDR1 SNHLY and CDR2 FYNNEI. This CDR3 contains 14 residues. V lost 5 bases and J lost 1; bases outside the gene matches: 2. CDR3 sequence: CASSLTGAKNIQYF. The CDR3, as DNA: TGTGCCAGCAGTCTGACAGGGGCCAAAAACATTCAGTACTTC.

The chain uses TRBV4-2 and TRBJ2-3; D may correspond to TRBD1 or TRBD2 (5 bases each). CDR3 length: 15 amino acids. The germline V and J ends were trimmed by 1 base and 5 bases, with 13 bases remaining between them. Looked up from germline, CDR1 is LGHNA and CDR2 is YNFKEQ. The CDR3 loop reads CASSQVSQGEDTQYF. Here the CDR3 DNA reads TGTGCCAGCAGCCAAGTTAGCCAGGGAGAAGATACGCAGTATTTT.

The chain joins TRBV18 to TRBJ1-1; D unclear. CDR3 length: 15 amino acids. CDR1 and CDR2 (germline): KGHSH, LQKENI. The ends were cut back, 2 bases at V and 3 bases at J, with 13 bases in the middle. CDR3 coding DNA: TGTGCCAGCTCACCAAGCCTCCAGTCTGACACTGAAGCTTTCTTT. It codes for CASSPSLQSDTEAFF.

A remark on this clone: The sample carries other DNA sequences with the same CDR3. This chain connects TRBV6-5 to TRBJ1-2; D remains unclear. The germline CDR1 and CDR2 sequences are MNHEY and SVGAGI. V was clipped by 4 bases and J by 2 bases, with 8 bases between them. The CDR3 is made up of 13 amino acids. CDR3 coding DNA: TGTGCCAGCAGTTTGACGAAAAACTATGGCTACACCTTC. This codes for CASSLTKNYGYTF.